These 8 T cell receptor beta chains came from one sample sequenced in a study of cytomegalovirus exposure and HLA in healthy donors (dated by TCRdb to the late 2010s). The library was generated by the immunoSEQ multiplex PCR assay. The multiplex PCR relied on a mix of 60 forward primers for TCR Vbeta segments and 13 reverse primers for TCR Jbeta segments. The immuneACCESS repertoire file appears here via TCRdb, limited to in-frame rearrangements. These files lack a portion of the clones; in checked studies, under half of the deficit traces to unresolved V genes, and the cause of the others is not known. For this sample there are about 61,000 clones; about 89% appear just once. The ten top clones hold roughly 1.6% of the sample. The specimen sequenced was PBMCs. The receptors were sampled from a man aged 25 to 40 in good health and CMV-seropositive.

The chain links TRBV7-9 to TRBJ1-6; TRBD1 aligns across 7 bases. With V trimmed by 4 bases and J by 7 bases, 7 bases remained unmatched. Germline loops: CDR1 SEHNR, CDR2 FQNEAQ (reference sequence). The CDR3 consists of 15 residues. This chain's CDR3 is CASSSRQGVNSPLHF. Written as DNA, the CDR3 is TGTGCCAGCAGCTCCAGACAGGGTGTCAATTCACCCCTCCACTTT.

The CDR3 sequence is CASSSGQGAWRGFF. The CDR3 nucleotides are TGTGCCAGCAGCTCCGGACAGGGGGCTTGGCGGGGTTTCTTT. The genes are TRBV7-2 and TRBJ1-1; 11 positions match TRBD1. V was pared by 4 bases and J by 13 bases, with 11 bases of the junction left unmatched. CDR1 SGHTA and CDR2 FQGNSA come from the germline V gene. CDR3 length: 14 amino acids.

Here the CDR3 DNA reads TGCGCCAGCAGCGAAACGCCGGGACTAGCGGGCGAGTCTGGGGAGCTGTTTTTT. It yields the protein CASSETPGLAGESGELFF. V gene TRBV5-1 combines with J gene TRBJ2-2, with 12 positions matching TRBD2. Germline CDR1 and CDR2: SGHRS and YFSETQ. Trimming took 4 bases from V and 8 from J; bases not matched to a gene: 15. This CDR3 is built from 18 residues.

This clone appeared once. The chain combines TRBV7-9 with TRBJ2-5; 7 bases map to TRBD1. The germline V gene encodes CDR1 SEHNR and CDR2 FQNEAQ (reference sequence). The CDR3 has 13 amino acids. V lost 5 bases to trimming and J lost 4 bases; unmatched junction nucleotides: 4. The CDR3 sequence: CASSNDRAETQYF. The CDR3 DNA is TGTGCCAGCAGCAACGACAGGGCAGAGACCCAGTACTTC.

CDR3 residues: CASSEALAANEQFF. The CDR3, as DNA: TGTGCCAGCAGTGAGGCTCTAGCGGCCAATGAGCAGTTCTTC. The rearrangement links TRBV2 to TRBJ2-1; 7 bases fit TRBD2. The trim removed 3 bases at V and 6 bases at J, leaving 5 bases unmatched. Germline lookup yields CDR1 SNHLY and CDR2 FYNNEI. The length of the CDR3 is 14 residues.

This chain connects TRBV29-1 to TRBJ2-7; TRBD1 aligns across 11 bases. The CDR3 consists of 12 residues. CDR1 is SQVTM, CDR2 ANQGSEA, per germline. Trimming removed 6 bases from V and 8 bases from J; junction bases left unmatched: 6. CDR3 amino acids: CSVTGTGGKQYF. The CDR3 coding sequence is TGCAGCGTGACCGGGACAGGGGGTAAGCAGTACTTC.

V usage is TRBV25-1 and J usage is TRBJ2-7, with 7 bases that match TRBD1. The CDR3 totals 12 residues. Per germline, CDR1 MGHDK and CDR2 SYGVNS. V lost 7 bases and J lost 1; bases outside the gene matches: 1. The CDR3 protein is CASNRGSYEQYF. In DNA form, the CDR3 reads TGTGCCAGCAACAGGGGATCCTACGAGCAGTACTTC.

This chain uses TRBV5-1 with TRBJ2-7, with 9 bases fitting TRBD2. The junction had 7 bases not matched to a gene; V was cut back by 4 bases and J by 5 bases. The CDR3 extends over 14 amino acids. Germline V gives CDR1 SGHRS, CDR2 YFSETQ. The DNA for the CDR3 is TGCGCCAGCAGCCCGGGACTAGCCGAGGACGAGCAGTACTTC. This gives the protein CASSPGLAEDEQYF.